These 32 T cell receptor beta chains were all obtained from the same sample, sequenced in a study of shared clonotypes between healthy human individuals (dated by TCRdb to the early 2020s). The method behind the library was the immunoSEQ multiplex PCR assay. Here the immuneACCESS table is served through TCRdb, limited to in-frame sequences with V and J called. Missing clones are a known gap in these copies; in checked studies unresolved V genes cover under half, and the rest lacks a known reason. The sample table contains hundreds of thousands of clones; only one count was recorded for 73% of them. The biggest ten clones account for about 1.8% of the sample. Sequenced sample: memory CD4+ T cells sorted from blood. The cell subset or site label here, explained by the study, means: CD45RA-negative fraction. The source of these receptors is a woman between 25 and 40 years old in good health.

This clone was counted between two and nine times. The V call is TRBV2, the J call TRBJ2-6; no clear D. The CDR3 runs to 15 residues. Looked up from germline, CDR1 is SNHLY and CDR2 is FYNNEI. The germline V and J ends were trimmed by 7 bases and 2 bases, with 12 bases remaining between them. The CDR3 coding sequence is TGTGCCAGCAATCGAGTCGAAACTGGGGCCAACGTCCTGACTTTC. Its translation: CASNRVETGANVLTF.

V is TRBV27 and J is TRBJ2-3; 14 bases align to TRBD2. Per germline, CDR1 MNHEY and CDR2 SMNVEV (reference sequence). CDR3 length: 16 residues. The J segment lost 7 bases and the V segment lost 5 bases, leaving 8 bases of the junction unmatched. The CDR3 nucleotides read TGTGCCAGCAGTACACGGACTAGCGGGAGGAGTTATACGCAGTATTTT. Amino acids: CASSTRTSGRSYTQYF.

In regard to this clone: In the same sample, other DNA sequences code for this CDR3. The chain links TRBV6-5 to TRBJ2-7; D remains ambiguous. CDR1 and CDR2 from the germline V gene are MNHEY and SVGAGI. The CDR3 has 11 residues. V lost 5 bases, J lost 3 bases, and 5 bases lay in between. This chain's CDR3 is CASSPHYEQYF. For the CDR3, the DNA is TGTGCCAGCAGTCCCCACTACGAGCAGTACTTC.

This CDR3 reads CASSRTTALEQYF. Written as DNA, the CDR3 is TGTGCCAGCAGCCGAACTACAGCACTCGAGCAGTACTTC. The chain carries TRBV7-2 and TRBJ2-7; no clear D. In germline, CDR1 is SGHTA, CDR2 FQGNSA. With 5 bases removed from V and 6 bases from J, the gap between germline ends came to 14 bases. There are 13 residues in the CDR3.

J is TRBJ2-3 and V is TRBV19; no reliable D call. Germline V gene data show CDR1 as LNHDA and CDR2 as SQIVND (reference sequence). The CDR3 has 10 residues. Here the CDR3 DNA reads TGTGGTTTGGGGACAGATACGCAGTATTTT. Amino acid sequence: CGLGTDTQYF.

J is TRBJ2-3 and V is TRBV2; perhaps TRBD1 as D (6 bases). The germline gives CDR1 SNHLY, CDR2 FYNNEI. This CDR3 has 14 amino acids. Trimming took 3 bases from V and 8 from J, leaving 15 bases between them. CDR3 coding DNA: TGTGCCAGCAGTGAGGCTGCGACAGGAGTTACGCAGTATTTT. Its protein is CASSEAATGVTQYF.

The sample holds a few counts of this clone. This chain joins TRBV11-2 and TRBJ2-2; 8 nucleotides align to TRBD1. The junction had 2 bases not matched to a gene; V was cut back by 2 bases and J by 6 bases. The CDR3 contains 14 residues. CDR1 is SGHAT and CDR2 is FQNNGV in the germline V gene. The CDR3 coding sequence is TGTGCCAGCAGCTTACAGGGGGCCGCCGGGGAGCTGTTTTTT. It codes for CASSLQGAAGELFF. Combining the CDR3 with reference TRBV11-2 and TRBJ2-2 gives the whole variable domain EAGVAQSPRYKIIEKRQSVAFWCNPISGHATLYWYQQILGQGPKLLIQFQNNGVVDDSQLPKDRFSAERLKGVDSTLKIQPAKLEDSAVYLCASSLQGAAGELFFGEGSRLTVL.

This clone was seen more than once but under ten times. V usage is TRBV19 and J usage is TRBJ2-2, with 12 bases lining up with TRBD2. In germline, CDR1 is LNHDA, CDR2 SQIVND (reference sequence). V was pared by 10 bases and J by 5 bases, with 2 bases of the junction left unmatched. The CDR3 sequence is 13 residues long. CDR3 residues: CAIGLAGTGELFF. For the CDR3, the DNA is TGTGCCATTGGACTAGCGGGGACCGGGGAGCTGTTTTTT.

This clone was recorded only once. J is TRBJ2-5 and V is TRBV6-5, with 10 bases identical to TRBD2. Germline V lookup: CDR1 MNHEY, CDR2 SVGAGI. Unmatched junction bases numbered 2, after V lost 2 bases and J lost 5 bases. The CDR3 loop spans 14 amino acids. The CDR3 nucleotides are TGTGCCAGCAGTTACGGGACTAGCGTCGAGACCCAGTACTTC. It translates to CASSYGTSVETQYF.

A note on this clone: Other nucleotide sequences in the sample specify the same CDR3. The chain joins TRBV11-2 to TRBJ2-1; D gene ambiguous. The CDR3 has 13 amino acids. Trimming stripped 1 base from V and 4 bases from J, with 5 bases between. Germline CDR1 and CDR2: SGHAT and FQNNGV. The CDR3 DNA is TGTGCCAGCAGCTTAGGGAATTACAATGAGCAGTTCTTC. Its protein product is CASSLGNYNEQFF. Full variable domain (outside the CDR3, taken from reference TRBV11-2 and TRBJ2-1): EAGVAQSPRYKIIEKRQSVAFWCNPISGHATLYWYQQILGQGPKLLIQFQNNGVVDDSQLPKDRFSAERLKGVDSTLKIQPAKLEDSAVYLCASSLGNYNEQFFGPGTRLTVL.

The chain uses TRBV4-1 and TRBJ1-1; D possibly corresponds to TRBD1 (5 bases). V was shortened by 4 bases and J by 1 base, with 10 bases between the two germline ends. Germline CDR1 is MGHRA and CDR2 is YSYEKL. This CDR3 is 14 amino acids long. The CDR3 DNA follows: TGCGCCAGCAGCCCGCGGGACTGGAACACTGAAGCTTTCTTT. Translating gives CASSPRDWNTEAFF.

Remarks on this clone: The sample holds other DNA sequences that translate to the same CDR3. The chain employs TRBV5-1 and TRBJ2-6; no clear D gene. The ends were cut back, 0 bases at V and 2 bases at J, with 6 bases in the middle. The CDR3 covers 15 residues. Germline CDR1 SGHRS, CDR2 YFSETQ. Written as DNA, the CDR3 is TGCGCCAGCAGCTTGGTCGGCACTGGGGCCAACGTCCTGACTTTC. This translates into CASSLVGTGANVLTF.

Ten or more counts support this clone. The rearrangement joins TRBV10-3 to TRBJ1-5, with D perhaps TRBD1 (5 bases). Germline CDR1 and CDR2: ENHRY and SYGVKD. The CDR3 is made up of 13 amino acids. V was clipped by 7 bases and J by 3 bases, with 10 bases between them. The CDR3 sequence: CAIKQEINQPQHF. For the CDR3, the DNA is TGTGCCATCAAACAGGAGATCAATCAGCCCCAGCATTTT.

This clone turned up a few times. The rearrangement links TRBV11-2 to TRBJ2-7, with D maybe TRBD1 (5 bases). Trimming shortened V by 5 bases and J by 3 bases, and 14 bases separated the two germline ends. The germline V gene encodes CDR1 SGHAT and CDR2 FQNNGV. This CDR3 region has 14 residues. The CDR3 is CASSLRTGFYEQYF. In DNA form, the CDR3 reads TGTGCCAGCAGCCTTAGAACAGGATTCTACGAGCAGTACTTC.

V is TRBV7-9 and J is TRBJ2-7, with D unresolved. The CDR3 consists of 12 residues. Trimming took 1 base from V and 5 from J, leaving 6 bases between them. Germline loops: CDR1 SEHNR, CDR2 FQNEAQ (reference sequence). CDR3 region: CASSLDSNEQYF. Here the CDR3 DNA reads TGTGCCAGCAGCTTAGATTCAAACGAGCAGTACTTC.

This chain links TRBV18 with TRBJ2-7, with TRBD1 as a possible D gene (5 bases). V dropped 4 bases and J dropped 2 bases, with 15 bases sitting between them. Germline CDR1 reads KGHSH; CDR2 reads LQKENI. The CDR3 contains 15 residues. DNA of the CDR3: TGTGCCAGCTCACGATCTCTGACAGAGACCTACGAGCAGTACTTC. It encodes CASSRSLTETYEQYF.

The J gene is TRBJ2-1, the V gene TRBV25-1; 10 bases are a match to TRBD1. The CDR3 runs to 15 residues. Losses at the gene ends were 6 bases for V and 2 bases for J; bases not matched to a gene: 4. The germline V gene encodes CDR1 MGHDK and CDR2 SYGVNS. The CDR3 region has the DNA TGTGCCAGCAGCGGCGACAGGGGGCCCTACAATGAGCAGTTCTTC. Translation gives CASSGDRGPYNEQFF.

V usage is TRBV19 and J usage is TRBJ2-3; the match to TRBD2 covers 8 bases. The CDR3 length is 14 residues. Looked up from germline, CDR1 is LNHDA and CDR2 is SQIVND (reference sequence). V trimming: 5 bases; J trimming: 6 bases; junction bases outside the gene matches: 7. For the CDR3, the DNA is TGTGCCAGTAGTCCCCAGCGGGAGTCGGATACGCAGTATTTT. This gives the protein CASSPQRESDTQYF.

The rearrangement uses TRBV28 and TRBJ1-1; 12 nucleotides agree with TRBD1. V was pared by 6 bases and J by 11 bases, with 19 bases of the junction left unmatched. Per the germline V gene, CDR1 is MDHEN and CDR2 is SYDVKM. This CDR3 has 17 residues. The CDR3 DNA reads TGTGCCAGCAGATCGCCCAAAAGGGACAGGGGGCGGTCTGGGGCTTTCTTT. Translation: CASRSPKRDRGRSGAFF.

This rearrangement joins TRBV19 to TRBJ1-2; 7 bases map to TRBD1. Germline lookup yields CDR1 LNHDA and CDR2 SQIVND (reference sequence). This CDR3 spans 14 amino acids. Germline trimming cut 7 bases from V and 2 bases from J; bases unmatched to any gene: 7. DNA for the CDR3: TGTGCCAGTACCTTTGGACAGGCGAACTATGGCTACACCTTC. Protein: CASTFGQANYGYTF.

The chain links TRBV5-1 to TRBJ2-2, with D tentatively TRBD1 (6 bases). V was pared by 4 bases and J by 3 bases, with 13 bases between. This CDR3 spans 15 amino acids. The germline gives CDR1 SGHRS, CDR2 YFSETQ. The CDR3 nucleotides read TGCGCCAGCAGCAATATGGCAGGGGACACCGGGGAGCTGTTTTTT. Translated, it gives CASSNMAGDTGELFF.

This clone was counted a few times. The V call is TRBV9, the J call TRBJ2-7; the D is unclear. With 3 bases removed from V and 2 bases from J, the gap between germline ends came to 12 bases. In germline, CDR1 is SGDLS, CDR2 YYNGEE. This CDR3 region has 14 residues. The CDR3 reads CASSASTAPYEQYF. In DNA, the CDR3 is TGTGCCAGCAGCGCCTCAACAGCACCCTACGAGCAGTACTTC.

The chain links TRBV6-1 to TRBJ1-6; no clear D gene. The germline V gene encodes CDR1 MNHNS and CDR2 SASEGT. Trimming removed 4 bases from V and 9 bases from J, with 13 bases in between. The CDR3 runs to 14 residues. The CDR3 DNA reads TGTGCCAGCAGTGGACCTGAAGAGGGTTCACCCCTCCACTTT. As protein: CASSGPEEGSPLHF.

The J gene is TRBJ2-1, the V gene TRBV29-1; D is possibly TRBD1 (5 bases). Germline V lookup: CDR1 SQVTM, CDR2 ANQGSEA. The CDR3 loop spans 14 amino acids. The V end was cut by 2 bases, the J end by 7 bases, with 15 bases between. Here the CDR3 reads CSVESPRVANEQFF. CDR3 DNA: TGCAGCGTTGAATCCCCCAGGGTGGCAAATGAGCAGTTCTTC.

This clone was observed a few times. This chain connects TRBV9 to TRBJ2-3; D possibly corresponds to TRBD1 (5 bases). This CDR3 has 16 amino acids. Germline V gives CDR1 SGDLS, CDR2 YYNGEE. V was cut by 4 bases and J by 2 bases, with 17 bases left in between. The CDR3 region has the DNA TGTGCCAGCAGCCCTCCTTTTACAGGTGCCACAGATACGCAGTATTTT. As protein: CASSPPFTGATDTQYF.

J is TRBJ2-1 and V is TRBV28, with TRBD1 matching 9 bases. J was trimmed by 7 bases and V by 6 bases; bases with no gene match: 10. This CDR3 is 15 amino acids long. Germline V gene lookup returns CDR1 MDHEN and CDR2 SYDVKM. The CDR3 reads CASRRPGQGRNEQFF. CDR3 nucleotides: TGTGCCAGCAGACGTCCGGGACAGGGTAGGAATGAGCAGTTCTTC.

This rearrangement joins TRBV6-4 to TRBJ1-4; possibly TRBD1 for D (5 bases). Between the trimmed V and J ends, which lost 0 bases and 6 bases, there was a span of 20 bases. The CDR3 runs 18 residues. Per the germline V gene, CDR1 is MRHNA and CDR2 is SNTAGT. CDR3 coding DNA: TGTGCCAGCAGTGACTCGCGGCAGGGTGGGGTGATGGATGAAAAACTGTTTTTT. This translates into CASSDSRQGGVMDEKLFF.

This clone was seen only a few times. The chain carries TRBV5-1 and TRBJ2-5, with a tentative D call TRBD2 (6 bases). Germline lookup yields CDR1 SGHRS and CDR2 YFSETQ. The CDR3 is made up of 16 amino acids. Trimming cost V 4 bases and J 3 bases, with 19 bases left between them. This CDR3 is CASSSLGLAGKETQYF. The CDR3 nucleotides read TGCGCCAGCAGCAGCCTTGGGTTGGCGGGAAAAGAGACCCAGTACTTC.

The rearrangement links TRBV21-1 to TRBJ2-3; no DNA check was done on the table's D call, TRBD1. TRBV21-1 is a pseudogene segment. The CDR3 has 14 amino acids. CDR3 residues: CATQGGTGADTQYF. The CDR3 region has the DNA TGTGCCACCCAGGGGGGGACAGGGGCAGATACGCAGTATTTT.

The chain recombines TRBV25-1 with TRBJ2-2; TRBD1 matches at 7 bases. The CDR3 has 16 amino acids. The V gene's germline CDR1 is MGHDK and CDR2 SYGVNS. The junction had 9 bases not matched to a gene; V was cut back by 5 bases and J by 3 bases. The CDR3 protein is CASSRYRGRDTGELFF. The CDR3 DNA sequence: TGTGCCAGCAGTCGTTACAGGGGAAGGGACACCGGGGAGCTGTTTTTT. The complete variable domain, with remaining parts taken from reference TRBV25-1 and TRBJ2-2, reads EADIYQTPRYLVIGTGKKITLECSQTMGHDKMYWYQQDPGMELHLIHYSYGVNSTEKGDLSSESTVSRIRTEHFPLTLESARPSHTSQYLCASSRYRGRDTGELFFGEGSRLTVL.

The V call is TRBV2, the J call TRBJ2-3; D is uncertain. V gave up 6 bases and J gave up 2 bases, with 9 bases separating them. CDR1 SNHLY and CDR2 FYNNEI come from the germline V gene. The CDR3 covers 13 residues. The CDR3 DNA is TGTGCCAGCAGAGAGGACCACACAGATACGCAGTATTTT. Protein sequence: CASREDHTDTQYF.

This rearrangement joins TRBV7-6 to TRBJ1-1; D is perhaps TRBD1 (5 bases). The CDR3 is 13 residues long. CDR1 is SGHVS, CDR2 FNYEAQ, per germline. Trimming took off 5 bases at V and 1 base at J, with 8 bases between the two ends. The CDR3, as DNA: TGTGCCAGCAGCCTCGGGACGAACACTGAAGCTTTCTTT. Amino acid sequence: CASSLGTNTEAFF.